Presented here are 24 T cell receptor beta chains from one specimen sequenced in a study of blood T cell repertoires in COVID-19. Method: immunoSEQ multiplex PCR; TCRdb's copy keeps in-frame clones and lacks some. The repertoire has roughly 150,000 clones, 80% to 90% of them found once; the top ten carry 2.5% to 3.5%. The sequenced material came from peripheral blood. These receptors all come from a woman aged 55-69 years with active COVID-19.

The chain is built from TRBV6-5 and TRBJ1-4; 7 bases agree with TRBD1. V lost 2 bases and J lost 5; bases outside the gene matches: 2. The CDR3 has 14 amino acids. From germline, CDR1 is MNHEY and CDR2 SVGAGI. Here the CDR3 DNA reads TGTGCCAGCAGTTACGCAGGGGGAAATGAAAAACTGTTTTTT. It encodes CASSYAGGNEKLFF.

CDR3 sequence: CASSVSFRPGREGRYEQYF. The CDR3 nucleotides are TGCGCCAGCAGCGTATCCTTTCGTCCTGGGCGGGAGGGCCGTTACGAGCAGTACTTC. The chain joins TRBV5-1 to TRBJ2-7, with 9 bases aligning to TRBD2. The CDR3 runs 19 residues. Germline V CDR1 and CDR2: SGHRS, YFSETQ. V shed 4 bases, J shed 4 bases, and the junction held 21 bases outside the gene matches.

The V gene is TRBV2, the J gene TRBJ2-2; 10 bases fit TRBD2. The CDR3 has 13 residues. Germline CDR1 and CDR2: SNHLY and FYNNEI. With V trimmed by 7 bases and J by 4 bases, 0 bases remained unmatched. CDR3 region: CASKREGTGELFF. The CDR3 DNA sequence: TGTGCCAGCAAGCGGGAGGGCACCGGGGAGCTGTTTTTT.

The chain couples TRBV18 to TRBJ1-3; D perhaps matches TRBD1 (5 bases). Trimming removed 6 bases at V and 4 bases at J, with 16 bases between. This CDR3 has 15 amino acids. Germline values: CDR1 KGHSH, CDR2 LQKENI. CDR3 residues: CASSPTSGKGNTIYF. CDR3 sequence (DNA): TGTGCCAGCTCGCCGACTTCAGGGAAAGGAAACACCATATATTTT.

The J gene is TRBJ2-3, the V gene TRBV18; 7 bases align to TRBD2. The CDR3 contains 15 residues. J lost 2 bases, V lost 2 bases, and 4 bases had no gene match. The germline gives CDR1 KGHSH, CDR2 LQKENI. The CDR3 DNA reads TGTGCCAGCTCACCAACGGCGGGAGACACAGATACGCAGTATTTT. Translated, it gives CASSPTAGDTDTQYF.

The chain is built from TRBV6-5 and TRBJ2-7; possible D gene TRBD1, 6 bases. V shed 5 bases and J shed 2 bases, with 13 bases lying between them. Germline assignment: CDR1 MNHEY and CDR2 SVGAGI. The CDR3 extends over 14 amino acids. CDR3 sequence reads: CASSNQGFAYEQYF. In nucleotides, the CDR3 is TGTGCCAGCAGTAACCAGGGGTTTGCCTACGAGCAGTACTTC.

This clone has just one count. The V gene is TRBV11-3, the J gene TRBJ2-2, with a weak D call TRBD1 (5 bases). The CDR3 length is 16 residues. Germline values: CDR1 SGHNT, CDR2 YENEEA. Trimming removed 5 bases from V and 2 bases from J, with 15 bases in between. The CDR3 region is CASSPPFQGNTGELFF. DNA for the CDR3: TGTGCCAGCAGCCCCCCTTTTCAGGGTAACACCGGGGAGCTGTTTTTT.

The rearrangement uses TRBV9 and TRBJ1-2; 10 bases are shared with TRBD1. Per the germline V gene, CDR1 is SGDLS and CDR2 is YYNGEE. Losses at the gene ends were 7 bases for V and 4 bases for J; bases not matched to a gene: 1. This CDR3 contains 12 residues. CDR3 loop: CASGTGAYGYTF. The CDR3 coding sequence is TGTGCCAGCGGGACAGGGGCCTATGGCTACACCTTC.

CDR3 sequence reads: CASSLTSGSPTDTQYF. The CDR3 DNA reads TGCGCCAGCAGCCTGACTAGCGGGAGCCCTACAGATACGCAGTATTTT. V is TRBV4-3 and J is TRBJ2-3; 12 bases align to TRBD2. After removal of 4 bases from V and 3 bases from J, the junction contained 5 bases not matched to a gene. Germline V gene sequence: CDR1 LGHNA, CDR2 YSLEER. The CDR3 is 16 residues long.

The V and J genes are TRBV9 and TRBJ2-7, with 8 bases aligning to TRBD2. Germline loops: CDR1 SGDLS, CDR2 YYNGEE. The trim removed 3 bases at V and 4 bases at J, leaving 12 bases unmatched. This CDR3 comprises 16 residues. In DNA, the CDR3 is TGTGCCAGCAGCGATACCACCGGGACTAGTGCTTACGAGCAGTACTTC. It yields the protein CASSDTTGTSAYEQYF.

The chain has TRBV3-1 (or the pseudogene TRBV3-2) and TRBJ2-2, with 7 bases lining up with TRBD2. Germline V gene data show CDR1 as LGHDT and CDR2 as YNNKEL (reference sequence). The CDR3 runs 16 residues. V dropped 3 bases and J dropped 1; count of bases not matched to a gene: 5. The CDR3 sequence is CASSHPGGGNTGELFF. The CDR3 bases are TGTGCCAGCAGCCACCCTGGGGGGGGGAACACCGGGGAGCTGTTTTTT.

This chain joins TRBV6-4 and TRBJ2-7; TRBD2 agrees at 9 bases. Germline CDR1 is MRHNA and CDR2 is SNTAGT. V lost 10 bases to trimming and J lost 4 bases; unmatched junction nucleotides: 26. The CDR3 consists of 19 residues. CDR3 DNA: TGTGCCAACGAGGGGGTAGCGGGAGCCCCGGTAGAATACTCTTACGAGCAGTACTTC. Translation: CANEGVAGAPVEYSYEQYF.

V is TRBV18 and J is TRBJ1-1, with a weak D call TRBD1 (5 bases). Germline V lookup: CDR1 KGHSH, CDR2 LQKENI. Deletions cut 1 base from V and 7 bases from J, with 10 bases between. The CDR3 runs 13 residues. The CDR3 here is CASSPLQGGEAFF. The CDR3 DNA is TGTGCCAGCTCACCACTCCAGGGCGGTGAAGCTTTCTTT.

V and J are TRBV12-3 or TRBV12-4 and TRBJ2-3; D is perhaps TRBD2 (5 bases). The CDR3 contains 13 residues. The V end was cut by 1 base, the J end by 4 bases, with 6 bases between. The CDR3 bases are TGTGCCAGCAGTTTAGAGCGGTCAGATACGCAGTATTTT. Translated, it gives CASSLERSDTQYF.

The rearrangement links TRBV9 to TRBJ2-3; 16 bases agree with TRBD2. In germline, CDR1 is SGDLS, CDR2 YYNGEE. The ends lost 7 bases at V and 2 bases at J; junction bases unmatched: 4. This CDR3 is built from 16 residues. The CDR3: CASSGLAGGSTDTQYF. CDR3 DNA sequence: TGTGCCAGCTCGGGACTAGCGGGAGGGTCCACAGATACGCAGTATTTT.

CDR3 nucleotides: TGTGCCAGCAGTTACTCGCGGGGGACATCCTACGAGCAGTACTTC. Translation gives CASSYSRGTSYEQYF. This chain joins TRBV6-5 and TRBJ2-7; D is perhaps TRBD2 (7 bases). Trimming removed 0 bases from V and 1 base from J, with 10 bases in between. The CDR3 is made up of 15 amino acids. CDR1 and CDR2 from the germline V gene are MNHEY and SVGAGI.

V gene TRBV14 combines with J gene TRBJ2-6; a possible D gene is TRBD2 (6 bases). V dropped 0 bases and J dropped 0 bases, with 12 bases sitting between them. The CDR3 extends over 18 amino acids. Per germline, CDR1 SGHDN and CDR2 FVKESK. CDR3 amino acids: CASSQERGEYSGANVLTF. In nucleotides, the CDR3 is TGTGCCAGCAGCCAAGAGCGGGGTGAATACTCTGGGGCCAACGTCCTGACTTTC.

The chain employs TRBV7-8 and TRBJ2-1; possible D gene TRBD1, 6 bases. Per germline, CDR1 SGHVS and CDR2 FQNEAQ. The V gene lost 5 bases and the J gene lost 2 bases, with 10 bases spanning the gap. This CDR3 has 14 residues. CDR3: CASSHRTAYNEQFF. The CDR3 nucleotides read TGTGCCAGCAGCCATAGGACAGCCTACAATGAGCAGTTCTTC.

This rearrangement joins TRBV27 to TRBJ2-1; 7 bases fit TRBD2. The trim removed 6 bases at V and 0 bases at J, leaving 8 bases unmatched. The CDR3 is 16 amino acids. CDR1 MNHEY and CDR2 SMNVEV come from the germline V gene (reference sequence). This CDR3 reads CASSWDYPSSYNEQFF. CDR3 nucleotides: TGTGCCAGCAGCTGGGACTACCCCAGCTCCTACAATGAGCAGTTCTTC.

Written as DNA, the CDR3 is TGTGCCAGCAGTTCGGCCCAACGTAGCGGGAGGGCCGGGCAGTTCTTC. It encodes CASSSAQRSGRAGQFF. The rearrangement uses TRBV28 and TRBJ2-1; 11 nucleotides match TRBD2. The CDR3 is 16 residues long. CDR1 is MDHEN and CDR2 is SYDVKM in the germline V gene. Trimming removed 4 bases from V and 12 bases from J; junction bases left unmatched: 14.

The chain is built from TRBV27 and TRBJ1-2; D is undetermined. The CDR3 is 13 amino acids. V lost 2 bases and J lost 7, with 11 bases in between. Germline-derived CDR1 and CDR2 are MNHEY and SMNVEV (reference sequence). CDR3 coding DNA: TGTGCCAGCAGTTTACACGACACCAGTGGCTACACCTTC. Its translation: CASSLHDTSGYTF.

V usage is TRBV18 and J usage is TRBJ2-7, with TRBD2 identical over 13 bases. The V gene end was trimmed by 0 bases and the J gene end by 3 bases; junction bases not matched to a gene: 8. Germline CDR1 is KGHSH and CDR2 is LQKENI. The CDR3 length is 18 residues. CDR3: CASSPPLLAGGSSYEQYF. The CDR3 DNA is TGTGCCAGCTCACCACCTCTACTAGCGGGAGGGTCAAGCTACGAGCAGTACTTC.

The chain joins TRBV2 to TRBJ1-4, with 7 nucleotides matching TRBD1. The CDR3 sequence is 15 residues long. CDR1 and CDR2 from the germline V gene are SNHLY and FYNNEI. V dropped 6 bases and J dropped 8; count of bases not matched to a gene: 12. Here the CDR3 reads CASREDRSRGEKLFF. The CDR3 DNA is TGTGCCAGCAGGGAGGACAGGTCCCGAGGGGAAAAACTGTTTTTT.

This rearrangement joins TRBV11-3 to TRBJ1-4, with D possibly TRBD1 on 6 matching bases. V was cut by 1 base and J by 5 bases, with 17 bases left in between. This CDR3 has 17 amino acids. Germline CDR1 and CDR2: SGHNT and YENEEA. In DNA, the CDR3 is TGTGCCAGCAGCTTAGGGGGATGGGGGCATCCGAATGAAAAACTGTTTTTT. This translates into CASSLGGWGHPNEKLFF.